This T cell receptor (beta chain) was recovered during a study of regulatory T cells in long-lasting Graves disease. CDR3 regions were amplified by Arm-PCR using iRepertoire HTBI primers to build TCR beta libraries. TCRdb called the multiplex PCR reads again in MiXCR, with one record for every CDR3 protein. This sample yields about 660,000 distinct CDR3 sequences, of which about 30% are seen a single time; under 55% belongs to the top ten. With 1 base removed from V and 7 bases from J, the gap between germline ends came to 8 bases. This CDR3 contains 13 residues. Germline CDR1 and CDR2: LGHDT and YNNKEL (reference sequence). Sample time point: persistent/refractory GD, antithyroid drugs over 5 years with positive TRAb. RNA from PBMCs was the source of the TCR library.

This specimen consisted of peripheral blood mononuclear cells (PBMCs), obtained when the disease was refractory, from a patient treated with antithyroid drugs. The sequence came from a female donor with Graves disease. The chain employs TRBV3-1 and TRBJ2-4; D unresolved. DNA for the CDR3: TGTGCCAGCAGCCAAGCTAGTGAGAACATTCAGTACTTC. Protein product: CASSQASENIQYF.